The source of this T cell receptor (beta chain) is a study of beta chain bispecific antibodies for T cell cancers (dated by TCRdb to the early 2020s). At the level of the whole study: Healthy donor T cells were cocultured with T cell leukemia lines and bispecific antibodies, then TRBV sequencing of surviving cells measured the depletion of each TRBV family. On the cell surface, TRBV12 (TRBV12-3) was expressed by Jurkat cells, whereas TRBV5-5 was expressed by HPB-ALL cells.

This clonotype has ten or more counts. It has no known antigen specificity. Per-base quality was not reported, and no clone a single base away is much larger than it. Per the germline V gene, MGHRA is the CDR1 and YSYEKL is the CDR2. The germline V and J ends show losses of 2 bases and 6 bases respectively, and no gene match explains 3 bases of the junction. The CDR3 covers 14 residues, taking in both the cysteine and the phenylalanine. Only the CDR3 portion is preserved as DNA: 42 bases, with reading frame beginning at the first base. General study outcomes and caveats: Cross-reactivity of the anti-TRBV5-5 antibody with TRBV5-6 was attributed to high sequence similarity between the two genes. Every sequenced sample contained a mix of leukemia cell line cells and normal T cells, and most targeted TRBV signal came from the leukemia cells rather than from the normal T cells. Apart from the targeted and closely related genes, all other TRBV family members appeared to be unaffected by the TRBV-directed bispecific antibodies. Relative to anti-CD19, anti-TRBV12 exposure cut the share of total TRBV signal from TRBV12-3 by approximately 99%, while TRBV12-4 dropped by about 35%, which was not significant.

Unique molecular identifier barcodes were built into the libraries and used for clonotype quantification. Qiagen AllPrep DNA/RNA Micro kits were used to isolate total RNA, and an Agilent TapeStation was used to check RNA quality. TCR beta libraries were built by 5' RACE: cDNA synthesis followed by two PCR steps using TCR beta constant-region gene-specific primers. Sequencing of the TCR beta libraries was performed on an Illumina MiSeq platform. As for the original processing: MIGEC, MiXCR and VDJtools were used for read processing. Clonotype frequency was computed as the clonotype's share of unique molecular identifiers among all unique molecular identifiers in the sample. Nonfunctional TRBV genes listed as pseudogenes or open reading frames in IMGT, such as TRBV1, TRBV12-1 and TRBV21, were excluded. TCRdb reran the public reads through fastp at Q25 and MiXCR, keeping productive beta chains. Records with the same CDR3 protein are collapsed into one entry carrying the most frequent genes and DNA. For this entry, the V and J calls and clone size follow TCRdb and not the study's own pipeline. Within this sample are more than 20,000 distinct CDR3 sequences, with approximately 2% of them counted one time only. Around 5.2% of the sample comes from the top ten.

The treatment or condition label corresponds to: alpha-V12: anti-TRBV12 scFv linked to anti-CD3 scFv. T cells were expanded from blood mononuclear cells for roughly 3 days using either anti-CD3 antibody OKT3 or CD3/CD28 Dynabeads. For the anti-TRBV12 bispecific sample, Jurkat leukemia cells were cocultured with normal T cells, and the comparison was a control coculture using an anti-CD19 bispecific. The expanded T cells were grown in RPMI 1640 containing approximately 10% fetal bovine serum, recombinant human IL-2 (about 100 IU/ml) and IL-7 (around 5 ng/ml). For cocultures, roughly 50,000 normal T cells were combined with roughly 50,000 target cells and bispecific antibody in about 92 ul and incubated for about 16 hours at 37 degrees C. Every bispecific antibody was made of two single-chain variable fragments expressed in a single-chain diabody format with a His tag. Effector T cells were obtained from healthy human donors, and peripheral blood mononuclear cells were isolated from leukapheresis samples by Ficoll density gradient centrifugation.

The rearranged chain carries TRBV4-1 and TRBJ2-1; 8 nucleotides in the junction match TRBD2. The material was healthy donor T cells cultured with leukemia cells, obtained from a culture containing a bispecific antibody targeting TCR Vbeta12. This receptor was taken from a human donor in good health. Some clones in this sample may be carry-over from other donors' samples. The CDR3 region: CASSQRGGANEQFF. The nucleotide sequence reads as follows: TGCGCCAGCAGCCAACGGGGGGGGGCCAATGAGCAGTTCTTC.